These 19 T cell receptor beta chains were all obtained from the same sample, sequenced in a study of cytomegalovirus exposure and HLA in healthy donors. Amplification used 60 Vbeta primers and 13 Jbeta primers. Sequenced by immunoSEQ multiplex PCR; TCRdb stores in-frame clones only, minus some. The sample holds fewer than 110,000 clones; almost 80% are singletons and the top ten take approximately 3.7%. The material sequenced was PBMCs. Every receptor here comes from a middle-aged man in good health and CMV-seropositive.

This sequence joins TRBV5-1 and TRBJ2-7, with 11 bases fitting TRBD2. Germline V gene lookup returns CDR1 SGHRS and CDR2 YFSETQ. The CDR3 runs 18 residues. V lost 0 bases, J lost 0 bases, and 8 bases stayed unmatched. CDR3 region: CASSLETSGARSSYEQYF. The CDR3 DNA sequence: TGCGCCAGCAGCTTGGAGACTAGCGGGGCAAGGAGCTCCTACGAGCAGTACTTC.

This clone was seen a single time. The chain uses TRBV5-4 and TRBJ2-2, with D perhaps TRBD2 (5 bases). The V end was cut by 4 bases, the J end by 2 bases, with 12 bases between. The CDR3 loop spans 15 amino acids. Germline V gene lookup returns CDR1 SGHNT and CDR2 YYREEE (reference sequence). The CDR3 bases are TGTGCCAGCAGCCCCACCGGGGTCAACACCGGGGAGCTGTTTTTT. Translation gives CASSPTGVNTGELFF.

The V and J genes are TRBV6-5 and TRBJ2-1, with D perhaps matching TRBD1 (7 bases). Trimming removed 6 bases from V and 3 bases from J, with 15 bases in between. Germline-derived CDR1 and CDR2 are MNHEY and SVGAGI. CDR3 size: 15 residues. The CDR3 nucleotides read TGTGCCAGCAGGAGGACAGGAGGGAGCTACAATGAGCAGTTCTTC. This gives the protein CASRRTGGSYNEQFF.

CDR3 nucleotides: TGTGCCAGCAGTTACTCCTCCCCGGGACTAGGAATCGGGGAGCTGTTTTTT. This codes for CASSYSSPGLGIGELFF. The rearrangement joins TRBV27 to TRBJ2-2; the match to TRBD2 covers 8 bases. This CDR3 comprises 17 residues. Germline V gene sequence: CDR1 MNHEY, CDR2 SMNVEV (reference sequence). V shed 4 bases, J shed 7 bases, and the junction held 14 bases outside the gene matches.

V is TRBV5-8 and J is TRBJ2-7, with 14 nucleotides matching TRBD2. Germline CDR1 is SGHTS and CDR2 is YDEGEE. With V trimmed by 0 bases and J by 6 bases, 5 bases remained unmatched. The CDR3 spans 16 residues. CDR3 nucleotides: TGTGCCAGCAGCTTGGCCCCGGGACTAGCGGGAGTCGAGCAGTACTTC. It codes for CASSLAPGLAGVEQYF. Full variable domain (rest looked up from reference TRBV5-8 and TRBJ2-7): EAGVTQSPTHLIKTRGQQATLRCSPISGHTSVYWYQQALGLGLQFLLWYDEGEERNRGNFPPRFSGRQFPNYSSELNVNALELEDSALYLCASSLAPGLAGVEQYFGPGTRLTVT.

The rearrangement uses TRBV4-1 and TRBJ2-1, with 9 bases identical to TRBD2. There are 21 residues in the CDR3. The germline gives CDR1 MGHRA, CDR2 YSYEKL. J lost 5 bases, V lost 1 base, and 21 bases had no gene match. The CDR3 DNA follows: TGCGCCAGCAGCCAAGGGGGTGTTCCTGGGAGGAAGCGGGAGGTCCACAATGAGCAGTTCTTC. Its translation is CASSQGGVPGRKREVHNEQFF.

This clone was picked up a small number of times. The CDR3 DNA reads as TGCGCCAGCAGCCAAGATTGGGAGGGCCGGAGAGGCTACACCTTC. Amino acid sequence: CASSQDWEGRRGYTF. This chain links TRBV4-3 with TRBJ1-2; D gene ambiguous. Trimming shortened V by 0 bases and J by 8 bases, and 16 bases separated the two germline ends. Germline V gives CDR1 LGHNA, CDR2 YSLEER. This CDR3 comprises 15 residues.

The genes are TRBV19 and TRBJ2-3; the D gene is possibly TRBD2 (6 bases). The CDR3 is made up of 14 amino acids. The V gene lost 3 bases and the J gene lost 0 bases, with 7 bases spanning the gap. Germline V CDR1 and CDR2: LNHDA, SQIVND (reference sequence). In DNA, the CDR3 is TGTGCCAGTAGTATTAGCGGTAGCACAGATACGCAGTATTTT. Encoded protein: CASSISGSTDTQYF.

This chain joins TRBV5-5 and TRBJ2-3, with TRBD2 matching over 10 bases. Germline-derived CDR1 and CDR2 are SGHKS and YYEKEE (reference sequence). Trimming removed 7 bases from V and 3 bases from J; junction bases left unmatched: 2. CDR3 length: 13 amino acids. CDR3 nucleotides: TGTGCCAGCGGGGGACTAGCGACAGATACGCAGTATTTT. Protein sequence: CASGGLATDTQYF.

This clone appeared a few times. This chain joins TRBV11-2 and TRBJ2-7, with 10 bases fitting TRBD2. V gave up 5 bases and J gave up 0 bases; unmatched junction bases: 7. The CDR3 extends over 16 amino acids. Germline loops: CDR1 SGHAT, CDR2 FQNNGV. CDR3 sequence: CASSGRTSGSSYEQYF. CDR3 DNA sequence: TGTGCCAGCAGCGGTAGGACTAGCGGCAGCTCCTACGAGCAGTACTTC.

The V and J genes are TRBV15 and TRBJ2-5; 8 bases map to TRBD2. Germline CDR1 reads LNHNV; CDR2 reads YYDKDF (reference sequence). Trimming at V came to 0 bases and at J to 5 bases, leaving 5 bases not matched to a gene. The CDR3 runs 15 residues. In DNA, the CDR3 is TGTGCCACCAGCAGAGATCCGGCTAGCGGGGAGACCCAGTACTTC. Translating gives CATSRDPASGETQYF.

The V and J genes are TRBV27 and TRBJ2-1; 7 positions agree with TRBD1. CDR1 is MNHEY, CDR2 SMNVEV, per germline (reference sequence). CDR3 length equals 15 residues. V lost 6 bases, J lost 7 bases, and 12 bases stayed unmatched. The CDR3 DNA is TGTGCCAGCAGATACAGGTCAGGGGGAACGAATGAGCAGTTCTTC. It specifies CASRYRSGGTNEQFF.

The chain links TRBV2 to TRBJ1-2; D possibly corresponds to TRBD1 (6 bases). Trimming shortened V by 4 bases and J by 5 bases, and 11 bases separated the two germline ends. The CDR3 runs to 13 residues. Germline V CDR1 and CDR2: SNHLY, FYNNEI. CDR3 sequence reads: CASSGQASYGYTF. CDR3 DNA: TGTGCCAGCAGTGGACAGGCTTCTTATGGCTACACCTTC. The entire variable domain, with the rest obtained from reference TRBV2 and TRBJ1-2, is as follows: EPEVTQTPSHQVTQMGQEVILRCVPISNHLYFYWYRQILGQKVEFLVSFYNNEISEKSEIFDDQFSVERPDGSNFTLKIRSTKLEDSAMYFCASSGQASYGYTFGSGTRLTVV.

The chain couples TRBV5-4 to TRBJ1-2; D is uncertain. Germline-derived CDR1 and CDR2 are SGHNT and YYREEE (reference sequence). The CDR3 sequence is 15 residues long. V shed 0 bases and J shed 5 bases, with 14 bases lying between them. CDR3 sequence reads: CASSLGLSERYGYTF. The CDR3 DNA reads as TGTGCCAGCAGCTTGGGCTTATCCGAACGGTATGGCTACACCTTC.

The chain uses TRBV29-1 and TRBJ2-5, with D possibly being TRBD1 (6 bases). The CDR3 is 14 amino acids. Looked up from germline, CDR1 is SQVTM and CDR2 is ANQGSEA. V was cut by 2 bases and J by 1 base, with 11 bases left in between. The CDR3 DNA is TGCAGCGTTGAACCCTGGACAGCCCAAGAGACCCAGTACTTC. Translated: CSVEPWTAQETQYF.

This chain links TRBV9 with TRBJ2-1; 8 bases match TRBD1. J lost 2 bases, V lost 4 bases, and 5 bases had no gene match. This CDR3 region has 15 residues. CDR1 and CDR2 from the germline V gene are SGDLS and YYNGEE. This CDR3 is CASSPGQGPYNEQFF. For the CDR3, the DNA is TGTGCCAGCAGCCCCGGACAGGGTCCCTACAATGAGCAGTTCTTC.

The J gene is TRBJ1-1, the V gene TRBV19, with 9 positions matching TRBD1. This CDR3 is 12 amino acids long. Germline CDR1 is LNHDA and CDR2 is SQIVND (reference sequence). V was pared by 7 bases and J by 11 bases, with 8 bases of the junction left unmatched. In DNA form, the CDR3 reads TGTGCCAGTACCAGGGGACAGGGTAGTGCTTTCTTT. Protein: CASTRGQGSAFF.

This CDR3 is CASSGVGGGTDTQYF. The CDR3 region has the DNA TGCGCCAGCAGTGGAGTGGGAGGCGGCACAGATACGCAGTATTTT. V and J are TRBV5-1 and TRBJ2-3; D perhaps matches TRBD2 (6 bases). Germline CDR1 and CDR2: SGHRS and YFSETQ. Trimming cost V 5 bases and J 1 base, with 14 bases left between them. The CDR3 loop spans 15 amino acids.

V is TRBV14 and J is TRBJ2-1, with 12 bases that match TRBD2. With 1 base clipped from V and 2 bases from J, the junction kept 3 bases outside the gene matches. Looked up from germline, CDR1 is SGHDN and CDR2 is FVKESK. The CDR3 runs to 17 residues. The CDR3 sequence is CASSQGLAGAPYNEQFF. The CDR3 coding sequence is TGTGCCAGCAGCCAAGGACTAGCGGGAGCCCCCTACAATGAGCAGTTCTTC.